This passage covers 27 T cell receptor beta chains from one sample sequenced in a study of blood T cell repertoires in COVID-19. Using immunoSEQ multiplex PCR, the repertoire was profiled, and TCRdb retains in-frame clones only, with some absent. The sample lists under 250,000 clones, 84% occurring once. The sequencing input was peripheral blood. The receptors stem from a middle-aged woman who had recovered from COVID-19.

The rearrangement joins TRBV7-8 to TRBJ2-6; D is undetermined. CDR1 is SGHVS and CDR2 is FQNEAQ in the germline V gene. The CDR3 spans 15 residues. Trimming cost V 3 bases and J 0 bases, with 6 bases left between them. In nucleotides, the CDR3 is TGTGCCAGCAGCTTCTCCAGCTCTGGGGCCAACGTCCTGACTTTC. Encoded protein: CASSFSSSGANVLTF. The whole variable domain, remainder taken from reference TRBV7-8 and TRBJ2-6, is GAGVSQSPRYKVAKRGQDVALRCDPISGHVSLFWYQQALGQGPEFLTYFQNEAQLDKSGLPSDRFFAERPEGSVSTLKIQRTQQEDSAVYLCASSFSSSGANVLTFGAGSRLTVL.

The chain recombines TRBV28 with TRBJ1-2; the D gene is possibly TRBD1 (6 bases). This CDR3 contains 16 residues. Germline CDR1 is MDHEN and CDR2 is SYDVKM. V lost 2 bases, J lost 4 bases, and 17 bases lay in between. In nucleotides, the CDR3 is TGTGCCAGCAGTTTAGACAGGATCACGCTTTTCTATGGCTACACCTTC. Protein: CASSLDRITLFYGYTF.

The chain combines TRBV10-3 with TRBJ2-5; TRBD1 might be the D (5 bases). The CDR3 consists of 15 residues. Germline values: CDR1 ENHRY, CDR2 SYGVKD. Trimming removed 4 bases from V and 2 bases from J, with 14 bases in between. CDR3: CAISVQGAGQETQYF. CDR3 nucleotides: TGTGCCATCAGTGTGCAGGGTGCAGGACAAGAGACCCAGTACTTC.

The CDR3 loop is CASSSLRTGGGETQYF. In DNA, the CDR3 is TGTGCCAGCAGCTCTCTTAGGACAGGGGGCGGAGAGACCCAGTACTTC. The chain uses TRBV7-9 and TRBJ2-5; 11 bases are a match to TRBD1. The V segment lost 4 bases and the J segment 4 bases; nucleotides outside the gene matches: 8. The germline gives CDR1 SEHNR, CDR2 FQNEAQ (reference sequence). The CDR3 contains 16 residues.

The rearrangement joins TRBV3-1 (or the pseudogene TRBV3-2) to TRBJ2-3, with 9 positions matching TRBD2. The CDR3 is 15 residues long. Germline-derived CDR1 and CDR2 are LGHDT and YNNKEL (reference sequence). V dropped 7 bases and J dropped 1; count of bases not matched to a gene: 6. Here the CDR3 DNA reads TGTGCCAGCAACTCGGCTAGCGGGGGCACAGATACGCAGTATTTT. Amino acid sequence: CASNSASGGTDTQYF.

The chain carries TRBV19 and TRBJ2-1, with 7 nucleotides matching TRBD1. The CDR3 has 13 residues. CDR1 and CDR2 (germline): LNHDA, SQIVND (reference sequence). The V segment lost 5 bases and the J segment 6 bases; nucleotides outside the gene matches: 4. CDR3 residues: CASSVTGTNEQFF. The DNA for the CDR3 is TGTGCCAGTAGTGTGACAGGGACCAATGAGCAGTTCTTC. Supplemented by reference TRBV19 and TRBJ2-1, the full variable domain reads DGGITQSPKYLFRKEGQNVTLSCEQNLNHDAMYWYRQDPGQGLRLIYYSQIVNDFQKGDIAEGYSVSREKKESFPLTVTSAQKNPTAFYLCASSVTGTNEQFFGPGTRLTVL.

The chain links TRBV6-5 to TRBJ1-1; the match to TRBD1 covers 8 bases. The CDR3 has 13 amino acids. Germline lookup yields CDR1 MNHEY and CDR2 SVGAGI. J was trimmed by 7 bases and V by 7 bases; bases with no gene match: 8. CDR3 residues: CASTAGTGGEAFF. As DNA, the CDR3 is TGTGCCAGCACCGCAGGGACAGGAGGTGAAGCTTTCTTT.

The chain is built from TRBV3-1 (or the pseudogene TRBV3-2) and TRBJ1-1; 9 bases are shared with TRBD1. Per the germline V gene, CDR1 is LGHDT and CDR2 is YNNKEL (reference sequence). The CDR3 covers 14 residues. Losses at the gene ends were 5 bases for V and 6 bases for J; bases not matched to a gene: 7. DNA of the CDR3: TGTGCCAGCAGCTTCCGGGACAGGGACCCTGAAGCTTTCTTT. Its protein product is CASSFRDRDPEAFF.

The chain is built from TRBV7-9 and TRBJ2-7, with TRBD1 identical over 12 bases. This CDR3 region has 18 residues. CDR1 and CDR2 from the germline V gene are SEHNR and FQNEAQ (reference sequence). V lost 6 bases and J lost 2; bases outside the gene matches: 14. The CDR3, as DNA: TGTGCCAGCAGATCGGGACAGGGGGCGATTGGGATGACCTACGAGCAGTACTTC. Its protein product is CASRSGQGAIGMTYEQYF.

The chain recombines TRBV2 with TRBJ1-1; no clear D. The CDR3 extends over 12 amino acids. The V end was cut by 6 bases, the J end by 2 bases, with 7 bases between. The germline CDR1 and CDR2 sequences are SNHLY and FYNNEI. CDR3 amino acids: CASRTGNTEAFF. CDR3 DNA: TGTGCCAGCAGGACGGGAAACACTGAAGCTTTCTTT.

This chain connects TRBV19 to TRBJ2-1; TRBD2 agrees at 12 bases. V dropped 5 bases and J dropped 7; count of bases not matched to a gene: 6. From germline, CDR1 is LNHDA and CDR2 SQIVND (reference sequence). This CDR3 spans 15 amino acids. CDR3 region: CASSALAGGKNEQFF. CDR3 nucleotides: TGTGCCAGTAGTGCACTAGCGGGGGGTAAGAATGAGCAGTTCTTC.

The gene calls are TRBV24-1 and TRBJ1-2; TRBD1 might be the D (6 bases). CDR1 and CDR2 (germline): KGHDR, SFDVKD. The CDR3 is made up of 13 amino acids. Deletions cut 4 bases from V and 4 bases from J, with 9 bases between. The CDR3 DNA is TGTGCCACCAGTGACAGGGGTGGCTATGGCTACACCTTC. Its protein product is CATSDRGGYGYTF.

V and J are TRBV29-1 and TRBJ1-2; 7 bases map to TRBD1. Unmatched junction bases numbered 8, after V lost 6 bases and J lost 4 bases. Germline loops: CDR1 SQVTM, CDR2 ANQGSEA. The CDR3 consists of 13 residues. The CDR3 loop is CSVEQGSTYGYTF. The CDR3 bases are TGCAGCGTCGAACAGGGGTCAACCTATGGCTACACCTTC.

This chain connects TRBV5-1 to TRBJ1-1; 9 bases align to TRBD1. There are 14 residues in the CDR3. Trimming at V came to 0 bases and at J to 11 bases, leaving 8 bases not matched to a gene. In germline, CDR1 is SGHRS, CDR2 YFSETQ. Written as DNA, the CDR3 is TGCGCCAGCAGCTTGGCACAGGGGGCGCGTGAGGCTTTCTTT. The encoded protein is CASSLAQGAREAFF.

The chain has TRBV9 and TRBJ2-5; 13 positions agree with TRBD2. The length of the CDR3 is 18 residues. V shed 4 bases, J shed 1 base, and the junction held 10 bases outside the gene matches. Looked up from germline, CDR1 is SGDLS and CDR2 is YYNGEE. The CDR3 here is CASSLGLAGSLIQETQYF. CDR3 bases: TGTGCCAGCAGCCTGGGACTAGCGGGGTCCTTGATCCAAGAGACCCAGTACTTC.

This chain joins TRBV18 and TRBJ2-7; a weak D match, TRBD2 (5 bases). CDR1 KGHSH and CDR2 LQKENI come from the germline V gene. This CDR3 spans 15 amino acids. Trimming removed 2 bases from V and 4 bases from J, with 15 bases in between. CDR3 sequence: CASSPSFRGVYEQYF. The DNA for the CDR3 is TGTGCCAGCTCACCAAGCTTTCGGGGAGTATACGAGCAGTACTTC.

DNA for the CDR3: TGCAGCGTGGGGACTTCTAACTATGGCTACACCTTC. It specifies CSVGTSNYGYTF. The rearrangement uses TRBV29-1 and TRBJ1-2; a weak D match, TRBD1 (5 bases). The V gene's germline CDR1 is SQVTM and CDR2 ANQGSEA. Between the trimmed V and J ends, which lost 6 bases and 0 bases, there was a span of 8 bases. The CDR3 is made up of 12 amino acids.

The chain links TRBV7-2 to TRBJ1-3, with TRBD1 as a possible D gene (6 bases). The CDR3 spans 14 residues. The V end lost 5 bases, the J end lost 4 bases, and 12 bases lay between the germline ends. CDR1 is SGHTA, CDR2 FQGNSA, per germline. The CDR3, as DNA: TGTGCCAGCAGCCAGTACGGACAGGGAAACACCATATATTTT. It yields the protein CASSQYGQGNTIYF.

The chain has TRBV11-2 and TRBJ2-7; possibly TRBD2 for D (5 bases). Trimming took 3 bases from V and 4 from J, leaving 10 bases between them. Germline CDR1 SGHAT, CDR2 FQNNGV. CDR3 length: 13 amino acids. The CDR3 is CASSFFRGYEQYF. DNA of the CDR3: TGTGCCAGCAGCTTTTTTCGGGGTTACGAGCAGTACTTC.

V and J are TRBV5-1 and TRBJ1-4; a weak D match, TRBD1 (5 bases). Per germline, CDR1 SGHRS and CDR2 YFSETQ. The V and J ends lost 4 bases and 0 bases respectively, with 10 bases between them. CDR3 length: 15 residues. CDR3 bases: TGCGCCAGCAGCACAGGCGTCTCAACTAATGAAAAACTGTTTTTT. Protein sequence: CASSTGVSTNEKLFF. The entire variable domain, with the rest obtained from reference TRBV5-1 and TRBJ1-4, is as follows: KAGVTQTPRYLIKTRGQQVTLSCSPISGHRSVSWYQQTPGQGLQFLFEYFSETQRNKGNFPGRFSGRQFSNSRSEMNVSTLELGDSALYLCASSTGVSTNEKLFFGSGTQLSVL.

With respect to this clone: At the DNA level, this CDR3 is encoded by other sequences in the same sample as well. The rearrangement joins TRBV5-5 to TRBJ2-3; TRBD2 matches at 10 bases. Germline trimming cut 0 bases from V and 0 bases from J; bases unmatched to any gene: 1. This CDR3 contains 16 residues. The germline V gene has CDR1 SGHKS and CDR2 YYEKEE (reference sequence). The CDR3 loop reads CASSLVAGGSTDTQYF. DNA for the CDR3: TGTGCCAGCAGCTTGGTAGCGGGGGGAAGCACAGATACGCAGTATTTT.

V gene TRBV5-1 combines with J gene TRBJ1-1, with D possibly TRBD1 on 5 matching bases. Germline CDR1 and CDR2: SGHRS and YFSETQ. Trimming took off 0 bases at V and 4 bases at J, with 13 bases between the two ends. The CDR3 is made up of 15 amino acids. CDR3 sequence reads: CASSLVGEVGTEAFF. DNA of the CDR3: TGCGCCAGCAGCTTGGTGGGGGAGGTAGGCACTGAAGCTTTCTTT.

This chain joins TRBV19 and TRBJ1-4; TRBD1 agrees at 8 bases. V dropped 3 bases and J dropped 3; count of bases not matched to a gene: 6. This CDR3 has 16 amino acids. Germline V gene data show CDR1 as LNHDA and CDR2 as SQIVND (reference sequence). In DNA, the CDR3 is TGTGCCAGTAGTATGTACGGGACAGGCTCTAATGAAAAACTGTTTTTT. As protein: CASSMYGTGSNEKLFF.

A few counts support this clone. The chain couples TRBV21-1 to TRBJ2-1; no DNA check was done on the table's D call, TRBD2. TRBV21-1 is a known pseudogene. This CDR3 region has 19 residues. CDR3 sequence reads: CASSTGLAGGKSSYNEQFF. In DNA, the CDR3 is TGTGCCAGCAGCACGGGACTAGCGGGGGGGAAAAGCTCCTACAATGAGCAGTTCTTC.

The V call is TRBV2, the J call TRBJ2-7; no firm D call. Germline loops: CDR1 SNHLY, CDR2 FYNNEI. Trimming left V 3 bases short and J 1 base short, with 22 bases between. The CDR3 loop spans 18 amino acids. CDR3 bases: TGTGCCAGCAGTGACACCCTACCTCGAGAGGTTCGGTCCTACGAGCAGTACTTC. It translates to CASSDTLPREVRSYEQYF.

The chain couples TRBV5-1 to TRBJ1-4; 8 bases line up with TRBD1. Unmatched junction bases numbered 2, after V lost 2 bases and J lost 5 bases. The CDR3 runs to 14 residues. Germline loops: CDR1 SGHRS, CDR2 YFSETQ. The CDR3 sequence: CASSFSGGNEKLFF. In nucleotides, the CDR3 is TGCGCCAGCAGCTTCTCAGGGGGCAATGAAAAACTGTTTTTT.

The rearrangement uses TRBV10-3 and TRBJ1-2; D possibly corresponds to TRBD1 (6 bases). This CDR3 spans 15 amino acids. Deletions cut 6 bases from V and 0 bases from J, with 14 bases between. CDR1 is ENHRY, CDR2 SYGVKD, per germline. The CDR3, as DNA: TGTGCCATCAGGCAAACAGGGAGAGCTAACTATGGCTACACCTTC. Its translation: CAIRQTGRANYGYTF.